The 9 T cell receptor beta chains given below trace back to one sample, sequenced in a study of technical replicates of blood from a few donors. TCRdb's table, derived via immunoSEQ multiplex PCR, lists solely in-frame clones and lacks some. Here the sample spans 87,000 or so clones, roughly 94% being singletons. Source material: T cells isolated from PBMCs. These receptors came from a human donor in good health.

This sequence joins TRBV9 and TRBJ1-1; D not resolved. Germline loops: CDR1 SGDLS, CDR2 YYNGEE. V lost 0 bases to trimming and J lost 1 base, with 7 bases between them. The CDR3 covers 14 residues. The CDR3 is CASSVAEGNTEAFF. The CDR3 bases are TGTGCCAGCAGCGTAGCCGAGGGGAACACTGAAGCTTTCTTT.

The V gene is TRBV5-4, the J gene TRBJ2-3, with 9 positions matching TRBD2. The CDR3 runs 16 residues. From germline, CDR1 is SGHNT and CDR2 YYREEE (reference sequence). Losses at the gene ends were 3 bases for V and 2 bases for J; bases not matched to a gene: 7. CDR3 loop: CASSWGLAGSTDTQYF. In nucleotides, the CDR3 is TGTGCCAGCAGCTGGGGACTAGCCGGTTCCACAGATACGCAGTATTTT.

This clone is a singleton in its sample. The chain combines TRBV14 with TRBJ1-1; 10 bases fit TRBD1. This CDR3 region has 17 residues. J gave up 4 bases and V 3 bases, and 11 bases lay outside the gene matches. The germline CDR1 and CDR2 sequences are SGHDN and FVKESK. CDR3 sequence reads: CASSQGDRGRLGTEAFF. The CDR3 nucleotides are TGTGCCAGCAGCCAGGGGGACAGGGGCCGATTGGGCACTGAAGCTTTCTTT.

This rearrangement joins TRBV9 to TRBJ2-1; unclear D gene. This CDR3 contains 14 residues. Trimming pared 0 bases from V and 0 bases from J, leaving 4 bases between. Germline CDR1 SGDLS, CDR2 YYNGEE. The CDR3 here is CASSVESSYNEQFF. DNA of the CDR3: TGTGCCAGCAGCGTAGAGAGCTCCTACAATGAGCAGTTCTTC.

This rearrangement joins TRBV7-9 to TRBJ2-7; D perhaps matches TRBD1 (6 bases). This CDR3 region has 15 residues. The V gene's germline CDR1 is SEHNR and CDR2 FQNEAQ (reference sequence). V lost 1 base and J lost 7, with 17 bases in between. CDR3 nucleotides: TGTGCCAGCAGCTTAGGGGCCCCAGGGGTGGGGGAGCAGTACTTC. Protein sequence: CASSLGAPGVGEQYF.

This chain uses TRBV13 with TRBJ2-1; weak D call: TRBD2 (6 bases). Trimming removed 5 bases at V and 12 bases at J, with 11 bases between. CDR1 and CDR2 from the germline V gene are PRHDT and FYEKMQ (reference sequence). There are 11 residues in the CDR3. CDR3 in amino acids: CASSLRDLQFF. The CDR3 coding sequence is TGTGCCAGCAGCCTCCGGGACTTGCAGTTCTTC.

The chain recombines TRBV7-3 with TRBJ2-2; 7 nucleotides line up with TRBD1. Germline CDR1 reads SGHTA; CDR2 reads FQGTGA. The CDR3 extends over 19 amino acids. The ends lost 4 bases at V and 4 bases at J; junction bases unmatched: 18. CDR3 DNA: TGTGCCAGCAGCTCCCCAATCGGACAGGCTAGCCGGGGCACCGGGGAGCTGTTTTTT. Translation gives CASSSPIGQASRGTGELFF. Complete variable domain (other parts from reference TRBV7-3 and TRBJ2-2): GAGVSQTPSNKVTEKGKYVELRCDPISGHTALYWYRQSLGQGPEFLIYFQGTGAADDSGLPNDRFFAVRPEGSVSTLKIQRTERGDSAVYLCASSSPIGQASRGTGELFFGEGSRLTVL.

V usage is TRBV19 and J usage is TRBJ1-4, with TRBD1 matching 7 bases. The length of the CDR3 is 14 residues. V lost 10 bases and J lost 6; bases outside the gene matches: 11. Germline assignment: CDR1 LNHDA and CDR2 SQIVND (reference sequence). The CDR3 sequence is CATTTGTEYEKLFF. CDR3 coding DNA: TGTGCCACTACTACCGGGACAGAGTATGAAAAACTGTTTTTT.

V is TRBV30 and J is TRBJ1-5, with D possibly being TRBD1 (6 bases). Germline CDR1 GTSNPN, CDR2 SVGIG (reference sequence). The CDR3 has 15 residues. With 5 bases removed from V and 2 bases from J, the gap between germline ends came to 16 bases. CDR3 coding DNA: TGTGCCTGGTCCCGACAGGTAACGGGCAATCAGCCCCAGCATTTT. The encoded protein is CAWSRQVTGNQPQHF.